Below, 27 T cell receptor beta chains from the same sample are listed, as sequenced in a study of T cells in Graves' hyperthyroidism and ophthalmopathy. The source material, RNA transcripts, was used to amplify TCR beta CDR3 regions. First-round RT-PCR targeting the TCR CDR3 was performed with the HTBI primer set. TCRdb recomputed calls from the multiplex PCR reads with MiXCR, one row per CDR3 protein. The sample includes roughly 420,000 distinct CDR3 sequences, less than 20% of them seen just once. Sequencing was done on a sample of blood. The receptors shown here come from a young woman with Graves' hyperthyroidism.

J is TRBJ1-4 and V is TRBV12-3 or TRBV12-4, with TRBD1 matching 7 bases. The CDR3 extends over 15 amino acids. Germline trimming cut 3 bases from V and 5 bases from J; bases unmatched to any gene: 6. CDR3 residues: CASSLVGQPNEKLFF. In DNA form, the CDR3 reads TGTGCCAGCAGTTTGGTGGGACAGCCAAATGAAAAACTGTTTTTT.

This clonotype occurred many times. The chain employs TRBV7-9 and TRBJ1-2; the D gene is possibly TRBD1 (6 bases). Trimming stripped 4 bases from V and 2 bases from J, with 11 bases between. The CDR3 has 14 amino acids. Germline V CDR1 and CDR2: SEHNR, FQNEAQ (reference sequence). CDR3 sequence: CASSSGVFNYGYTF. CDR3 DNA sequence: TGTGCCAGCAGCTCAGGGGTCTTCAACTATGGCTACACCTTC.

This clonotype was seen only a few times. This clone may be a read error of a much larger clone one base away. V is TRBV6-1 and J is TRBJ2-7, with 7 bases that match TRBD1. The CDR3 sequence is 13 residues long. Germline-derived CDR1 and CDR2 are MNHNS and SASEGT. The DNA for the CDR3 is TGTGCCAGCACTAGGACAGGCTCCCACGAGCAGTACTTC. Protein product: CASTRTGSHEQYF.

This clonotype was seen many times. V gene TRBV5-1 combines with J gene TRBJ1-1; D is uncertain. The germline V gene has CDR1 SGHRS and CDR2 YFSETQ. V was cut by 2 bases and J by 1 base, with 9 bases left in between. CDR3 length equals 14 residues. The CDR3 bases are TGCGCCAGCAGCTTCCGGACTTCGAACACTGAAGCTTTCTTT. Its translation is CASSFRTSNTEAFF. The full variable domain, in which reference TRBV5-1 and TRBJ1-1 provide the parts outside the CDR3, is KAGVTQTPRYLIKTRGQQVTLSCSPISGHRSVSWYQQTPGQGLQFLFEYFSETQRNKGNFPGRFSGRQFSNSRSEMNVSTLELGDSALYLCASSFRTSNTEAFFGQGTRLTVV.

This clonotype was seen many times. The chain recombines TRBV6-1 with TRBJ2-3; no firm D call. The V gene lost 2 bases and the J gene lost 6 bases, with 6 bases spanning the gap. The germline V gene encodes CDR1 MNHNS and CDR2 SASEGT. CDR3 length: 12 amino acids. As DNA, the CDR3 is TGTGCCAGCAGTGAAACAGTGGATACGCAGTATTTT. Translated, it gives CASSETVDTQYF.

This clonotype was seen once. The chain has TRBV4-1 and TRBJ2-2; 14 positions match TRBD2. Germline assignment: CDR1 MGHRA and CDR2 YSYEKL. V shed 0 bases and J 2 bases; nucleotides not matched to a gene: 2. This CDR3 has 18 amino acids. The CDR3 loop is CASSQDGLAGGNTGELFF. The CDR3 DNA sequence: TGCGCCAGCAGCCAAGACGGACTAGCGGGAGGTAACACCGGGGAGCTGTTTTTT.

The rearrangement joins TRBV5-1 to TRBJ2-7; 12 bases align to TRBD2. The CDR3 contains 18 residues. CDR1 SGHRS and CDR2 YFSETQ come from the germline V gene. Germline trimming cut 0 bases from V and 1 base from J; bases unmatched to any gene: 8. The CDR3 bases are TGCGCCAGCAGCTTGGTCCCGGGGACTAGCGGGTGGTCCTACGAGCAGTACTTC. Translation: CASSLVPGTSGWSYEQYF.

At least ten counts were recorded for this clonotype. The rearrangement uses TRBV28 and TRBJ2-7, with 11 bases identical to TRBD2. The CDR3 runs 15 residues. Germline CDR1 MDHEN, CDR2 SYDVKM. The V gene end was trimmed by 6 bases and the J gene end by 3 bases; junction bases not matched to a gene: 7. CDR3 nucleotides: TGTGCCAGCAGCTCCCGACTAGCGGGGCGCTACGAGCAGTACTTC. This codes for CASSSRLAGRYEQYF.

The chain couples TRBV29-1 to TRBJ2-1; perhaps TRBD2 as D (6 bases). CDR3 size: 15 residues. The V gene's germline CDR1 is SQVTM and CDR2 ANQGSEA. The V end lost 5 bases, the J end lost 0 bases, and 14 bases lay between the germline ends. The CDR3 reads CSVFSGTSSYNEQFF. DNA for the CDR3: TGCAGCGTTTTTAGCGGTACGAGCTCCTACAATGAGCAGTTCTTC.

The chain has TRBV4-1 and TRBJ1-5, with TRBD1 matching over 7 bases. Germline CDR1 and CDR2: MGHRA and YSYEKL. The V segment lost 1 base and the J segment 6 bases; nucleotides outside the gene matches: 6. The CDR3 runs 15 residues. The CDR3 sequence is CASSQGGGGGQPQHF. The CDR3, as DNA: TGCGCCAGCAGCCAAGGGGGAGGGGGCGGTCAGCCCCAGCATTTT.

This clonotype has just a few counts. The CDR3 nucleotides read TGCAGTGCTAGTTTAGGCGAAGTCACCGGGGAGCTGTTTTTT. Its protein is CSASLGEVTGELFF. The gene calls are TRBV20-1 and TRBJ2-2; no reliable D call. V lost 3 bases, J lost 4 bases, and 12 bases lay in between. This CDR3 region has 14 residues. CDR1 DFQATT and CDR2 SNEGSKA come from the germline V gene (reference sequence).

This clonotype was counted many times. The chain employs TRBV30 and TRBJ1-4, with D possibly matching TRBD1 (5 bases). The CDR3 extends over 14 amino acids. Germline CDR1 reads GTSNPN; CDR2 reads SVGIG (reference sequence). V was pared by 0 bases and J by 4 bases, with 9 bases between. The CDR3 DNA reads TGTGCCTGGAGTGTAGGGGACGGTAATGAAAAACTGTTTTTT. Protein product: CAWSVGDGNEKLFF. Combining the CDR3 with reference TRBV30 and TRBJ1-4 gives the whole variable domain SQTIHQWPATLVQPVGSPLSLECTVEGTSNPNLYWYRQAAGRGLQLLFYSVGIGQISSEVPQNLSASRPQDRQFILSSKKLLLSDSGFYLCAWSVGDGNEKLFFGSGTQLSVL.

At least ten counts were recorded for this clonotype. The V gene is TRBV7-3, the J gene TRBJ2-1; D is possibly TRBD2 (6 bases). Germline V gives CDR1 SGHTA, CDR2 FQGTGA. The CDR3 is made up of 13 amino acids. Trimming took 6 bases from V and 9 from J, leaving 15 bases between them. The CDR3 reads CASSRSGVGEQFF. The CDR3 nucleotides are TGTGCCAGCAGTCGGTCGGGGGTTGGTGAGCAGTTCTTC.

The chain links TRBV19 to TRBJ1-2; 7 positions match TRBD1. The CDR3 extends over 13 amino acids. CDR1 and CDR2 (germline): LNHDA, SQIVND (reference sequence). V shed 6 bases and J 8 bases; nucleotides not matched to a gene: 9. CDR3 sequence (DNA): TGTGCCAGTAGCCTCTTCCAGGGGGAGGGCTACACCTTC. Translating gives CASSLFQGEGYTF. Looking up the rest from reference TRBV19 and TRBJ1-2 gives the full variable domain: DGGITQSPKYLFRKEGQNVTLSCEQNLNHDAMYWYRQDPGQGLRLIYYSQIVNDFQKGDIAEGYSVSREKKESFPLTVTSAQKNPTAFYLCASSLFQGEGYTFGSGTRLTVV.

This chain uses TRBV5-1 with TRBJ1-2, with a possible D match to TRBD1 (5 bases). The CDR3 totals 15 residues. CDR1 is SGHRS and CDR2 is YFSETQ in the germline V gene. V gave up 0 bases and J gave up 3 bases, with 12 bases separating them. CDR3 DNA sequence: TGCGCCAGCAGCTTGGATCCAGGGAGCCACTATGGCTACACCTTC. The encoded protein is CASSLDPGSHYGYTF.

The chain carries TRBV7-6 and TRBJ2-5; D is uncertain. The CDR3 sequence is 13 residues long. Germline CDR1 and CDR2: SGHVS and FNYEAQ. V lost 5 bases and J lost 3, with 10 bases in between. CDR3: CASSERSKETQYF. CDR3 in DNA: TGTGCCAGCAGCGAACGTTCGAAAGAGACCCAGTACTTC.

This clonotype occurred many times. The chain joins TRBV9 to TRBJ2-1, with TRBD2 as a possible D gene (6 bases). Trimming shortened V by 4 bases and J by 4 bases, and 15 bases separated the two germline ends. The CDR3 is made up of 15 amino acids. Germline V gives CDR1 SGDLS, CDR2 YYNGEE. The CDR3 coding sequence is TGTGCCAGCAGCTCGAGCGGGCGACAATACAATGAGCAGTTCTTC. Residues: CASSSSGRQYNEQFF.

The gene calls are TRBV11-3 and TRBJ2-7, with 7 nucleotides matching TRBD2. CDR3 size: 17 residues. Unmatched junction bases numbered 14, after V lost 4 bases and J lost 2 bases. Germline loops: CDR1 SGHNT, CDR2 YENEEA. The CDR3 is CASSWGQLATGPYEQYF. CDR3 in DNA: TGTGCCAGCAGCTGGGGCCAACTAGCGACGGGCCCCTACGAGCAGTACTTC.

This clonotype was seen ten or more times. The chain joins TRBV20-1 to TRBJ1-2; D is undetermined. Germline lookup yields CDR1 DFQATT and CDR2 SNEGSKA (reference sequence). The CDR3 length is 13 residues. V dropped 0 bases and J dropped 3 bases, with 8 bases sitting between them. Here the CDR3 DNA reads TGCAGTGCTAGAGATCGATGGTACTATGGCTACACCTTC. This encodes CSARDRWYYGYTF.

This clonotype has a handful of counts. DNA of the CDR3: TGCGCCAGCAGCCCAGCAGGGGCCGGAAACACCATATATTTT. It translates to CASSPAGAGNTIYF. This chain connects TRBV5-1 to TRBJ1-3; a weak D match, TRBD1 (6 bases). Germline V lookup: CDR1 SGHRS, CDR2 YFSETQ. Trimming took 4 bases from V and 4 from J, leaving 12 bases between them. This CDR3 region has 14 residues.

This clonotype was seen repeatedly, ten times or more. The CDR3 DNA follows: TGCAGCGTTGAACTAGCGGGGGGCTACAATGAGCAGTTCTTC. Encoded protein: CSVELAGGYNEQFF. The gene calls are TRBV29-1 and TRBJ2-1; TRBD2 agrees at 11 bases. In germline, CDR1 is SQVTM, CDR2 ANQGSEA. V lost 2 bases, J lost 3 bases, and 0 bases stayed unmatched. CDR3 size: 14 residues.

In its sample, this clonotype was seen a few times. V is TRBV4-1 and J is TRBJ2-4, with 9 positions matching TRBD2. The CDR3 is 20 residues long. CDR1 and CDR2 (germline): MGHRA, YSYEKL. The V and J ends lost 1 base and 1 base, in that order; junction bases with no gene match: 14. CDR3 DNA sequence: TGCGCCAGCAGCCAAGGAGGGGGGCTAGCGGGACGTCTCGCCAAAAACATTCAGTACTTC. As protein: CASSQGGGLAGRLAKNIQYF.

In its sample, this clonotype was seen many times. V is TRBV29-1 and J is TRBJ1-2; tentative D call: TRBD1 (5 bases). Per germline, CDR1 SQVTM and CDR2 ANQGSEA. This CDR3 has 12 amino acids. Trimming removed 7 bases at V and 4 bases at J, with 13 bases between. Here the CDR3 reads CSAGRQSYGYTF. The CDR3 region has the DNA TGCAGCGCGGGACGGCAAAGCTATGGCTACACCTTC. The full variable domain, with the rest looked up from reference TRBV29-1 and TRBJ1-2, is SAVISQKPSRDICQRGTSLTIQCQVDSQVTMMFWYRQQPGQSLTLIATANQGSEATYESGFVIDKFPISRPNLTFSTLTVSNMSPEDSSIYLCSAGRQSYGYTFGSGTRLTVV.

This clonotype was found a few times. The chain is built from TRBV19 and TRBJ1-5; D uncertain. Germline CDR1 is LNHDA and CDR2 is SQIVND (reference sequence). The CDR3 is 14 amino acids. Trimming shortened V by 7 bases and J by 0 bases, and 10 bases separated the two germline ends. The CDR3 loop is CASMSYYSNQPQHF. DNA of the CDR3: TGTGCCAGTATGAGTTATTATAGCAATCAGCCCCAGCATTTT.

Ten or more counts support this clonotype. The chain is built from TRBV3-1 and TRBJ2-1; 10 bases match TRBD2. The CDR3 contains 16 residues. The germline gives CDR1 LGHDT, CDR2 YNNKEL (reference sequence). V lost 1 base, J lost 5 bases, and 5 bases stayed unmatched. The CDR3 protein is CASSQVVAGGDNEQFF. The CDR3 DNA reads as TGTGCCAGCAGCCAAGTCGTAGCGGGAGGCGACAATGAGCAGTTCTTC.

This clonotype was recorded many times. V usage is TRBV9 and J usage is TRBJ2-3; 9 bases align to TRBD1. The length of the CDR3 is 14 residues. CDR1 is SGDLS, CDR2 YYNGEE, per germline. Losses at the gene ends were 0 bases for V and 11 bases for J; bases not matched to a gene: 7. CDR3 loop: CASSVGGQGGRQYF. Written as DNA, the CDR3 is TGTGCCAGCAGCGTAGGGGGACAGGGTGGGAGGCAGTATTTT.

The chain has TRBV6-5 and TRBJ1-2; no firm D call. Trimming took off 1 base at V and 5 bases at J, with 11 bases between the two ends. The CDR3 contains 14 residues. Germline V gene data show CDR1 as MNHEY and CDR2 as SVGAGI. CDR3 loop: CASSYWVGGYGYTF. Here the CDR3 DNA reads TGTGCCAGCAGTTACTGGGTGGGCGGGTATGGCTACACCTTC.